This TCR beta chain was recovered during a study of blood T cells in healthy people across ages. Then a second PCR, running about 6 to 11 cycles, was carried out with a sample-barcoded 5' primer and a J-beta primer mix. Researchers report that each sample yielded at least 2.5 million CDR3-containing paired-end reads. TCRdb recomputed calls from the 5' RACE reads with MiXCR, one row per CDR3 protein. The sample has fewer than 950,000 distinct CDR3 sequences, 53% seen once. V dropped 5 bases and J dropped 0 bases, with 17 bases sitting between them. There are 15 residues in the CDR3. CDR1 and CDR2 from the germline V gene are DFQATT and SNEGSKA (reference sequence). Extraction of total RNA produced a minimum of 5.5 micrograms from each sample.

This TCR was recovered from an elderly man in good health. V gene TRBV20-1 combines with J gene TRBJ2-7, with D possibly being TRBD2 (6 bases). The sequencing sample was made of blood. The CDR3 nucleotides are TGCAGTGCTCGAGGGACTTTAATGAGCTCCTACGAGCAGTACTTC. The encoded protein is CSARGTLMSSYEQYF.